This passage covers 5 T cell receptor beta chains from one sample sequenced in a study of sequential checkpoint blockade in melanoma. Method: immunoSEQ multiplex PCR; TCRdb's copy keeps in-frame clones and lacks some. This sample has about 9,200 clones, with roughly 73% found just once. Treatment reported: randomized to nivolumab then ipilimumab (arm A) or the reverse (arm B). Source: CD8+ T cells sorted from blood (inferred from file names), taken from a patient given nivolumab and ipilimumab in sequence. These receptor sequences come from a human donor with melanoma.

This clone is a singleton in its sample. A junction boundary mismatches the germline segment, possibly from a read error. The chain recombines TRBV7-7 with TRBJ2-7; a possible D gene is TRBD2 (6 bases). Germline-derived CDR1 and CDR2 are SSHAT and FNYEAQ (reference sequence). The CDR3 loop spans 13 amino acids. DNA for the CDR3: TGTGCTAGCAGCCCAGGACTAAGCTACGAGCAGTACTTC. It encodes CASSPGLSYEQYF.

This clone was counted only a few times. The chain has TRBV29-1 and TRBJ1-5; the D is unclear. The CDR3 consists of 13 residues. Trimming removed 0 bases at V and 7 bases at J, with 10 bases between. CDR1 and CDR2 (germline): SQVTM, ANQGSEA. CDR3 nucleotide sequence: TGCAGCGTTGAAGATGGACTTGGACAGCCCCAGCATTTT. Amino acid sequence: CSVEDGLGQPQHF.

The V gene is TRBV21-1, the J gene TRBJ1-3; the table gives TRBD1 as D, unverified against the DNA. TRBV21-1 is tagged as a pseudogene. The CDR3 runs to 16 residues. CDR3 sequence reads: CASSRDCWTGGVPIYF. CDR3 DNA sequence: TGTGCCAGCAGCAGGGACTGCTGGACAGGGGGGGTCCCCATATATTTT.

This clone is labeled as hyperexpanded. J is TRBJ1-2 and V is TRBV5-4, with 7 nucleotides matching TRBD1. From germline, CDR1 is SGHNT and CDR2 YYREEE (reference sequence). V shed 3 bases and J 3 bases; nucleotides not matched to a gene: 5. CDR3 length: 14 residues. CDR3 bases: TGTGCCAGCAGCTCTTGGACAGGATACTATGGCTACACCTTC. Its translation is CASSSWTGYYGYTF.

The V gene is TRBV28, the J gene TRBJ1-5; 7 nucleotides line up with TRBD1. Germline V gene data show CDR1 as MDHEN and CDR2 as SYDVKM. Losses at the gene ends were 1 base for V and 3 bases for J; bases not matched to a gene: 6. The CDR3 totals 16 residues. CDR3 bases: TGTGCCAGCAGTTTATCTCGAAGGGGGCTCAATCAGCCCCAGCATTTT. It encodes CASSLSRRGLNQPQHF.